This T cell receptor beta chain was recorded in a study of a mutant IDH1 vaccine in newly diagnosed glioma. Study-wide background: Vaccines were begun 4-6 weeks after radiotherapy alone, or with temozolomide cycles. The earlier regimen, radiotherapy, temozolomide, or both, was most often both.

Only in-frame clones appear in the TCRdb table, and some are missing; sequencing was by immunoSEQ multiplex PCR. The sample shows about 64,000 clones, roughly 74% of them seen only once. Time point specified: week 35, safety follow-up. Vaccine doses each comprised 300 ug of mutant IDH1 20-mer peptide, with topical imiquimod. Eight vaccinations reached patients in weeks 1, 3, 5, 7, 11, 15, 19 and 23. Concerning this clone: Its antigen is currently unknown.

The receptor was isolated from a man aged 45-60 years with glioma. Material: PBMCs, obtained from a glioma patient whose treatment included an IDH1 peptide vaccine.

Here the CDR3 DNA reads TGTGCCAGCAGCCCTTCACCAACCGGGAACGAGCAGTACTTC. Amino acids: CASSPSPTGNEQYF. The chain carries TRBV11-2 and TRBJ2-7; a weak D match, TRBD2 (5 bases). The CDR3 is made up of 14 amino acids. CDR1 is SGHAT and CDR2 is FQNNGV in the germline V gene. Trimming stripped 5 bases from V and 5 bases from J, with 16 bases between.